These 22 T cell receptor beta chains were sequenced from one sample in a study of shared clonotypes between healthy human individuals (TCRdb year 2020). The library was prepared using the immunoSEQ multiplex PCR assay. The table was pulled from immuneACCESS by TCRdb, which kept in-frame rearrangements only. Such tables lose some clones; where checked, under half of the loss comes from unresolved V genes, and the rest has no known cause. A total of about 690,000 clones appear in this sample, about nine tenths of them only once. About 34% of the sample comes from the top ten. The sequencing input was memory CD8+ T cells from PBMCs. What the cell subset or site label conveys for this sample: CD45RO+ cells pooled with CCR7-negative TemRA cells. Receptor source: a man younger than 35 in good health. Some clones in this sample may be carry-over from other donors' samples.

The chain joins TRBV11-2 to TRBJ2-3; TRBD2 is a possible D gene (6 bases). The V end lost 5 bases, the J end lost 0 bases, and 12 bases lay between the germline ends. The CDR3 has 15 amino acids. Germline CDR1 reads SGHAT; CDR2 reads FQNNGV. Here the CDR3 reads CASSIGGTSTDTQYF. CDR3 nucleotides: TGTGCCAGCAGCATAGGTGGGACTAGCACAGATACGCAGTATTTT.

The chain joins TRBV9 to TRBJ2-3; 8 positions agree with TRBD2. This CDR3 has 15 amino acids. Trimming removed 4 bases from V and 6 bases from J; junction bases left unmatched: 10. CDR1 SGDLS and CDR2 YYNGEE come from the germline V gene. Written as DNA, the CDR3 is TGTGCCAGCAGCCCGAGCGGGAGTATGGCGGATACGCAGTATTTT. It specifies CASSPSGSMADTQYF.

This clone has just a few counts. The CDR3 loop reads CASSLRDGKNIQYF. In DNA form, the CDR3 reads TGTGCCAGCAGCCTCCGGGACGGCAAAAACATTCAGTACTTC. This chain uses TRBV27 with TRBJ2-4, with D perhaps being TRBD1 or TRBD2 (5 bases each). CDR1 is MNHEY, CDR2 SMNVEV, per germline (reference sequence). The CDR3 consists of 14 residues. The germline V and J ends were trimmed by 6 bases and 3 bases, with 12 bases remaining between them.

This chain connects TRBV5-6 to TRBJ2-7; D gene unclear. The CDR3 sequence is 18 residues long. The V gene lost 3 bases and the J gene lost 3 bases, with 25 bases spanning the gap. Germline V CDR1 and CDR2: SGHDT, YYEEEE. The CDR3 reads CASSSGESLPIDGYEQYF. In DNA, the CDR3 is TGTGCCAGCAGCTCAGGAGAATCCCTCCCTATTGACGGCTACGAGCAGTACTTC.

The chain combines TRBV28 with TRBJ1-1; 7 nucleotides line up with TRBD1. V lost 6 bases, J lost 2 bases, and 12 bases stayed unmatched. The CDR3 extends over 16 amino acids. The germline V gene has CDR1 MDHEN and CDR2 SYDVKM. CDR3: CASRTTTGWGNTEAFF. CDR3 nucleotide sequence: TGTGCCAGCAGGACCACGACAGGGTGGGGTAACACTGAAGCTTTCTTT.

This clone showed up just once. This rearrangement joins TRBV28 to TRBJ2-2; D may match TRBD1 or TRBD2 (5 bases each). The CDR3 totals 15 residues. V lost 4 bases, J lost 3 bases, and 12 bases lay in between. Germline V gives CDR1 MDHEN, CDR2 SYDVKM. The CDR3 nucleotides are TGTGCCAGCAGTTCCCGGGAAGGGGACACCGGGGAGCTGTTTTTT. Translated: CASSSREGDTGELFF.

This clone was found a few times. The chain recombines TRBV7-2 with TRBJ2-1; D uncertain. The V gene's germline CDR1 is SGHTA and CDR2 FQGNSA. This CDR3 contains 13 residues. V was cut by 2 bases and J by 10 bases, with 12 bases left in between. Here the CDR3 reads CASSLNGRTEQFF. CDR3 in DNA: TGTGCCAGCAGCTTAAATGGCAGGACCGAGCAGTTCTTC.

This clone was detected once. The chain combines TRBV6-5 with TRBJ1-1, with D hard to call. The CDR3 consists of 12 residues. V was trimmed by 5 bases and J by 3 bases, leaving 7 bases between them. The V gene's germline CDR1 is MNHEY and CDR2 SVGAGI. CDR3 in amino acids: CASSPYHTEAFF. As DNA, the CDR3 is TGTGCCAGCAGTCCCTATCACACTGAAGCTTTCTTT.

The chain recombines TRBV28 with TRBJ1-1; the D is unclear. V lost 6 bases and J lost 1, with 6 bases in between. CDR1 is MDHEN and CDR2 is SYDVKM in the germline V gene. This CDR3 region has 12 residues. The chain's CDR3 is CASRSGNTEAFF. The CDR3 nucleotides read TGTGCCAGCAGAAGTGGGAACACTGAAGCTTTCTTT.

This clone was recorded a few times. This chain links TRBV6-5 with TRBJ1-1, with TRBD1 identical over 8 bases. CDR1 is MNHEY and CDR2 is SVGAGI in the germline V gene. The CDR3 contains 15 residues. The J segment lost 1 base and the V segment lost 6 bases, leaving 7 bases of the junction unmatched. In nucleotides, the CDR3 is TGTGCCAGCAGCGCCCAGACAGGGGCGAACACTGAAGCTTTCTTT. Translating it yields CASSAQTGANTEAFF.

Here the CDR3 reads CASSQAHNIGFYEQYF. CDR3 sequence (DNA): TGTGCCAGCAGCCAAGCCCACAACATTGGATTCTACGAGCAGTACTTC. This rearrangement joins TRBV4-2 to TRBJ2-7; D gene ambiguous. Deletions cut 1 base from V and 3 bases from J, with 16 bases between. The CDR3 covers 16 residues. Germline V lookup: CDR1 LGHNA, CDR2 YNFKEQ.

The gene calls are TRBV28 and TRBJ1-5, with TRBD1 as a possible D gene (5 bases). Between the trimmed V and J ends, which lost 3 bases and 7 bases, there was a span of 10 bases. There are 13 residues in the CDR3. The germline V gene encodes CDR1 MDHEN and CDR2 SYDVKM. The CDR3 loop reads CASSLSRDQPQHF. In nucleotides, the CDR3 is TGTGCCAGCAGTTTGAGCAGGGACCAGCCCCAGCATTTT.

A single count supports this clone. This chain uses TRBV7-9 with TRBJ1-4; D unresolved. Germline lookup yields CDR1 SEHNR and CDR2 FQNEAQ (reference sequence). The V and J ends lost 5 bases and 8 bases respectively, with 15 bases between them. This CDR3 is built from 14 residues. The CDR3 spells CASSLPLSGEKLFF. The CDR3 DNA reads TGTGCCAGCAGCCTCCCCCTCTCTGGGGAAAAACTGTTTTTT.

V and J are TRBV4-1 and TRBJ1-1; TRBD1 might be the D (5 bases). This CDR3 has 14 amino acids. Trimming cost V 2 bases and J 1 base, with 8 bases left between them. The germline CDR1 and CDR2 sequences are MGHRA and YSYEKL. The CDR3 coding sequence is TGCGCCAGCAGCCAAAAGGGACCGAACACTGAAGCTTTCTTT. It codes for CASSQKGPNTEAFF.

This clone was counted only a few times. V is TRBV11-2 and J is TRBJ1-1, with D tentatively TRBD1 (6 bases). The V gene's germline CDR1 is SGHAT and CDR2 FQNNGV. V was cut by 5 bases and J by 7 bases, with 17 bases left in between. The CDR3 runs to 14 residues. CDR3 sequence (DNA): TGTGCCAGCAGCAACCTTCAGGGGAACGATGAAGCTTTCTTT. Amino acid sequence: CASSNLQGNDEAFF. The full variable domain, its missing parts supplied by reference TRBV11-2 and TRBJ1-1, is EAGVAQSPRYKIIEKRQSVAFWCNPISGHATLYWYQQILGQGPKLLIQFQNNGVVDDSQLPKDRFSAERLKGVDSTLKIQPAKLEDSAVYLCASSNLQGNDEAFFGQGTRLTVV.

The V gene is TRBV30, the J gene TRBJ2-1, with 11 bases that match TRBD2. The V gene's germline CDR1 is GTSNPN and CDR2 SVGIG (reference sequence). The CDR3 has 15 residues. V lost 4 bases, J lost 11 bases, and 13 bases stayed unmatched. The CDR3 region is CAWIDPGLAEKKQFF. The CDR3 DNA reads as TGTGCCTGGATCGATCCGGGACTAGCGGAAAAGAAGCAGTTCTTC.

The chain's CDR3 is CASWDRGLNEQYF. The DNA of the CDR3 is TGTGCCAGTTGGGACAGGGGGCTCAACGAGCAGTACTTC. This chain links TRBV2 with TRBJ2-7; 12 bases are a match to TRBD1. The V gene end was trimmed by 9 bases and the J gene end by 5 bases; junction bases not matched to a gene: 5. The CDR3 contains 13 residues. Germline lookup yields CDR1 SNHLY and CDR2 FYNNEI.

The chain has TRBV7-9 and TRBJ2-7; D is tentatively TRBD1 or TRBD2 (5 bases each). The V end lost 5 bases, the J end lost 1 base, and 15 bases lay between the germline ends. Germline lookup yields CDR1 SEHNR and CDR2 FQNEAQ (reference sequence). The CDR3 consists of 15 residues. CDR3 bases: TGTGCCAGCAGCCCGATCTTGGGACCATCCTACGAGCAGTACTTC. Translation gives CASSPILGPSYEQYF.

The CDR3 reads CASSPAAGASSYEQYF. CDR3 in DNA: TGTGCCAGCAGCCCCGCGGCCGGGGCGAGCTCCTACGAGCAGTACTTC. The chain combines TRBV7-6 with TRBJ2-7; D is possibly TRBD1 or TRBD2 (5 bases each). The CDR3 extends over 16 amino acids. Trimming shortened V by 5 bases and J by 0 bases, and 17 bases separated the two germline ends. Germline V gene data show CDR1 as SGHVS and CDR2 as FNYEAQ.

The chain recombines TRBV7-2 with TRBJ2-1; 13 bases line up with TRBD2. V dropped 6 bases and J dropped 4; count of bases not matched to a gene: 3. The CDR3 length is 15 residues. The germline CDR1 and CDR2 sequences are SGHTA and FQGNSA. Here the CDR3 reads CASRLAGGHYNEQFF. The DNA of the CDR3 is TGTGCCAGCAGACTAGCGGGAGGGCATTACAATGAGCAGTTCTTC.

The chain couples TRBV27 to TRBJ2-5, with 10 bases aligning to TRBD2. CDR1 is MNHEY, CDR2 SMNVEV, per germline (reference sequence). The CDR3 loop spans 14 amino acids. V shed 3 bases, J shed 5 bases, and the junction held 3 bases outside the gene matches. The CDR3 reads CASSLGTSVETQYF. For the CDR3, the DNA is TGTGCCAGCAGTTTGGGGACTAGCGTGGAGACCCAGTACTTC.

The V and J genes are TRBV28 and TRBJ2-3, with TRBD2 matching over 8 bases. Losses at the gene ends were 6 bases for V and 0 bases for J; bases not matched to a gene: 2. The CDR3 has 14 residues. Looked up from germline, CDR1 is MDHEN and CDR2 is SYDVKM. The CDR3 nucleotides are TGTGCCAGCAGAGTAGCGGGGAGCACAGATACGCAGTATTTT. Protein: CASRVAGSTDTQYF.